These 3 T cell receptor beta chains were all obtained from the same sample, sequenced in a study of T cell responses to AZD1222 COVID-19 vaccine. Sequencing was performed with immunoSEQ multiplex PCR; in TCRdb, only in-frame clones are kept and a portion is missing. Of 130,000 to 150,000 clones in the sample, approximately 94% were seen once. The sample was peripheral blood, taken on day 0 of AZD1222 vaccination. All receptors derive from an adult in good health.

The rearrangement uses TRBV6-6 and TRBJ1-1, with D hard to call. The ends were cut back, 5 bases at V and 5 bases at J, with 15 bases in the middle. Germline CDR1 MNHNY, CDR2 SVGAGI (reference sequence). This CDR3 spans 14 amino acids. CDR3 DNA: TGTGCCAGCAGTGGCTCGGGTGGTAGGACTGAAGCTTTCTTT. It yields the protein CASSGSGGRTEAFF.

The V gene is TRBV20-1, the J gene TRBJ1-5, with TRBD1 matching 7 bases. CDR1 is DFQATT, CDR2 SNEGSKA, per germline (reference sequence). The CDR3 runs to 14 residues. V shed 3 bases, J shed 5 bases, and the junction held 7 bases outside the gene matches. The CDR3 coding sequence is TGCAGTGCTAGTAGGGGCGGGACAGATCAGCCCCAGCATTTT. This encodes CSASRGGTDQPQHF.

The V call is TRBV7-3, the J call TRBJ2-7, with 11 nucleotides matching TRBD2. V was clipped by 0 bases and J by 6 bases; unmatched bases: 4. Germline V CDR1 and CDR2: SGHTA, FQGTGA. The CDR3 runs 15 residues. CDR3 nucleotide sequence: TGTGCCAGCAGCTTAACGACTAGCGGGACCAGCGAGCAGTACTTC. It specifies CASSLTTSGTSEQYF.